Listed below are T cell receptor beta chains from one sample, sequenced in a study of blood T cell repertoires in COVID-19. Here immunoSEQ multiplex PCR was the method, and the copy in TCRdb shows in-frame clones only, minus some. The sample yields 250,000 to 350,000 clones, approximately 88% seen once. Material for sequencing was peripheral blood. These receptors all stem from a human donor with COVID-19, enrolled during active disease. The donor label of this sample is uncertain. CDR3s include the opening cysteine and the closing phenylalanine or tryptophan. The D gene is left open where the match is weak. The size entry is marked missing in some rows and otherwise reads once, few, many or a size class.

d_gene	v_gene	j_gene	abundance	CDR3nt	CDR3aa
TRBD1	TRBV19	TRBJ1-2	NA	TGTGCCAGTAGTCCCCAGGGGGCGGACTATGGCTACACCTTC	CASSPQGADYGYTF
NA	TRBV29-1	TRBJ1-1	NA	TGCAGCGTCGTACAGGGTGACATGGTGAACACTGAAGCTTTCTTT	CSVVQGDMVNTEAFF
TRBD2	TRBV29-1	TRBJ2-1	NA	TGCAGCGTTGAGAGCGGGAGAAGCTCCTACAATGAGCAGTTCTTC	CSVESGRSSYNEQFF
NA	TRBV6-4	TRBJ2-7	NA	TGTGCCAGCAGTGACAGACTTAGCTACGAGCAGTACTTC	CASSDRLSYEQYF
TRBD1	TRBV27	TRBJ2-1	once	TGTGCCAGCAGCGGACTTCTTACAGGGGGAGGCAATGAGCAGTTCTTC	CASSGLLTGGGNEQFF
NA	TRBV6-5	TRBJ1-2	NA	TGTGCCAGCAGTTACTCGAGACAGAACTATGGCTACACCTTC	CASSYSRQNYGYTF
NA	TRBV27	TRBJ2-1	NA	TGTGCCAGCAGTTTAAGGAGGGGCAATGAGCAGTTCTTC	CASSLRRGNEQFF
TRBD1	TRBV23-1	TRBJ1-6	NA	TGCGCCAGCAGTCCCACCTCCGGGACAGGGGATTCACCCCTCCACTTT	CASSPTSGTGDSPLHF
NA	TRBV5-4	TRBJ2-7	NA	TGTGCCAGCAGCTCGACGGGACAACCAGGCGAGCAGTACTTC	CASSSTGQPGEQYF
NA	TRBV7-3	TRBJ2-3	NA	TGTGCCAGCAGCTTAGTGGGAGACGGGTTGGATACGCAGTATTTT	CASSLVGDGLDTQYF
TRBD1	TRBV6-2/TRBV6-3	TRBJ2-2	NA	TGTGCCAGCAGTTACGGCCGGGACAGGGGGACCGGGGAGCTGTTTTTT	CASSYGRDRGTGELFF